This TCR beta chain was profiled in a study of cytomegalovirus exposure and HLA in healthy donors. Study overall: Clustering assigned approximately 79% of the approximately 430 genotyped donors to the Caucasian-associated ancestry cluster. Study observations and caveats: Common viral pathogens (according to a later analysis) appeared linked to several of the most significant clusters. Researchers reportedly found TCR beta sequences accurately predicted most subjects' HLA-A and HLA-B alleles. Prior analysis indicated that the majority of TCR beta V segments exhibited productivity approximately 90% or approximately 30% of the time.

V gave up 7 bases and J gave up 1 base, with 4 bases separating them. Germline V CDR1 and CDR2: LNHDA, SQIVND (reference sequence). The CDR3 covers 12 residues. Turning to this clone: The antigen is not known.

The primer mix had 60 Vbeta and 13 Jbeta primers. Profiling relied on immunoSEQ multiplex PCR, and the TCRdb table lists in-frame clones only, not all of them. The sample consists of some 120,000 clones, around 78% of them appearing once. Sequenced input: PBMCs. The sequence was obtained from a middle-aged woman in good health and CMV-seronegative. The V and J genes are TRBV19 and TRBJ2-2; unclear D gene. The CDR3 reads CASTQNTGELFF. The DNA of the CDR3 is TGTGCCAGTACACAGAACACCGGGGAGCTGTTTTTT.